A selection of T cell receptor beta chains follows, all from one sample in a study of CD8+ T cells in alopecia areata. Assay: immunoSEQ multiplex PCR; the TCRdb copy retains only in-frame clones and omits some. The data contain 120,000 to 150,000 clones, 80% to 90% of them seen just once; the ten biggest clones take up just under 25%. The specimen comprised CD8+ T cells sorted from blood, sampled at week 4, from a patient treated with tofacitinib. The receptor source for this set is a human donor with alopecia areata. Both conserved end residues are part of each CDR3. Where a row states a size, it is once, few, many or the class of an expanded clone; other rows omit it.

CDR3aa: CASSLSGEETQYF
v_gene: TRBV5-6
abundance: .
j_gene: TRBJ2-5

CDR3aa: CASSSGTGSYEQYF
v_gene: TRBV5-4
abundance: .
j_gene: TRBJ2-7

CDR3aa: CASSLGAGEQYF
v_gene: TRBV13
abundance: .
j_gene: TRBJ2-7

CDR3aa: CASSLDEYGPLHF
v_gene: TRBV7-6
abundance: .
j_gene: TRBJ1-6

CDR3aa: CASRAPSSYNEQFF
v_gene: TRBV27
abundance: few
j_gene: TRBJ2-1

CDR3aa: CASSLALAGSTDTQYF
v_gene: TRBV11-2
abundance: .
j_gene: TRBJ2-3

CDR3aa: CASSSGTGSGETQYF
v_gene: TRBV9
abundance: few
j_gene: TRBJ2-5

CDR3aa: CAIKVRGGIPDTQYF
v_gene: TRBV10-3
abundance: .
j_gene: TRBJ2-3

CDR3aa: CASSYSPDTQYF
v_gene: TRBV6-5
abundance: .
j_gene: TRBJ2-3

CDR3aa: CASTPTWEVGVNEKLFF
v_gene: TRBV27
abundance: .
j_gene: TRBJ1-4

CDR3aa: CAISGALDGGQETQYF
v_gene: TRBV10-3
abundance: few
j_gene: TRBJ2-5

CDR3aa: CASSSFRDYQETQYF
v_gene: TRBV7-8
abundance: .
j_gene: TRBJ2-5

CDR3aa: CASSYGHPFTDTQYF
v_gene: TRBV6-6
abundance: .
j_gene: TRBJ2-3

CDR3aa: CASSSTGTSYLDTDTQYF
v_gene: TRBV7-9
abundance: .
j_gene: TRBJ2-3

CDR3aa: CASHQAGAQETQYF
v_gene: TRBV19
abundance: .
j_gene: TRBJ2-5

CDR3aa: CASSFRGLEQYF
v_gene: TRBV7-9
abundance: .
j_gene: TRBJ2-7

CDR3aa: CASSPVGEGWTDTQYF
v_gene: TRBV7-8
abundance: .
j_gene: TRBJ2-3

CDR3aa: CASSLVRQYLSDEQFF
v_gene: TRBV13
abundance: .
j_gene: TRBJ2-1

CDR3aa: CASSSFLGQDIPTNEKLFF
v_gene: TRBV11-2
abundance: .
j_gene: TRBJ1-4

CDR3aa: CASSHEGGRTDTQYF
v_gene: TRBV4-3
abundance: .
j_gene: TRBJ2-3

CDR3aa: CASSPDRGLDEQYF
v_gene: TRBV5-1
abundance: .
j_gene: TRBJ2-7

CDR3aa: CASSPWDIQYF
v_gene: TRBV6-9
abundance: few
j_gene: TRBJ2-4

CDR3aa: CASSQIRASDPKGQYF
v_gene: TRBV4-2
abundance: .
j_gene: TRBJ2-7

CDR3aa: CASSSIVGHHREQFF
v_gene: TRBV7-8
abundance: .
j_gene: TRBJ2-1

CDR3aa: CSVVTPTGSYGYTF
v_gene: TRBV29-1
abundance: .
j_gene: TRBJ1-2

CDR3aa: CSVGRQGTTGELFF
v_gene: TRBV29-1
abundance: .
j_gene: TRBJ2-2

CDR3aa: CASSYTDRGRDEQYF
v_gene: TRBV7-9
abundance: .
j_gene: TRBJ2-7

CDR3aa: CASSYFSNQPQHF
v_gene: TRBV19
abundance: .
j_gene: TRBJ1-5

CDR3aa: CASSDGTGTDTQYF
v_gene: TRBV9
abundance: .
j_gene: TRBJ2-3

CDR3aa: CASRTNMNTEAFF
v_gene: TRBV6-6
abundance: .
j_gene: TRBJ1-1

CDR3aa: CSVPGREGYGYTF
v_gene: TRBV29-1
abundance: .
j_gene: TRBJ1-2

CDR3aa: CASSYGMTTSTDTQYF
v_gene: TRBV6-5
abundance: .
j_gene: TRBJ2-3

CDR3aa: CSAWAGGITEAFF
v_gene: TRBV29-1
abundance: .
j_gene: TRBJ1-1

CDR3aa: CASSLVAGWNYGYTF
v_gene: TRBV7-9
abundance: .
j_gene: TRBJ1-2

CDR3aa: CAWSVQGREQYF
v_gene: TRBV30
abundance: .
j_gene: TRBJ2-7

CDR3aa: CAWSVLAGGPDTQYF
v_gene: TRBV30
abundance: once
j_gene: TRBJ2-3

CDR3aa: CASSVAGGATEAFF
v_gene: TRBV9
abundance: .
j_gene: TRBJ1-1

CDR3aa: CASSQISGEETQYF
v_gene: TRBV4-1
abundance: .
j_gene: TRBJ2-5

CDR3aa: CASSLRRLTGELFF
v_gene: TRBV5-1
abundance: .
j_gene: TRBJ2-2

CDR3aa: CAISRTETGANVLTF
v_gene: TRBV10-3
abundance: .
j_gene: TRBJ2-6

CDR3aa: CASSTWDRTYEQYF
v_gene: TRBV7-9
abundance: .
j_gene: TRBJ2-7

CDR3aa: CSVGSSSPYEQYF
v_gene: TRBV29-1
abundance: .
j_gene: .

CDR3aa: CASSAGASDNSPLHF
v_gene: TRBV9
abundance: .
j_gene: TRBJ1-6

CDR3aa: CASSLSTWTLGEQYF
v_gene: TRBV7-9
abundance: .
j_gene: TRBJ2-7

CDR3aa: CASSIGLTGELFF
v_gene: TRBV19
abundance: few
j_gene: TRBJ2-2

CDR3aa: CASSQAGEATQYF
v_gene: TRBV4-1
abundance: .
j_gene: TRBJ2-5

CDR3aa: CASSSPRTGEGGYEQYF
v_gene: TRBV7-2
abundance: .
j_gene: TRBJ2-7

CDR3aa: CASSVGTEYGYTF
v_gene: TRBV27
abundance: once
j_gene: TRBJ1-2

CDR3aa: CASSVGTSYEQYF
v_gene: TRBV25-1
abundance: .
j_gene: TRBJ2-7

CDR3aa: CASSQVGSYEQYF
v_gene: TRBV4-1
abundance: .
j_gene: TRBJ2-7